This T cell receptor beta chain was sequenced in a study of blood T cells in healthy people across ages. Alongside a J-beta primer mix, a sample-barcoded 5' primer served in a second PCR lasting roughly 7 to 11 cycles. Through a template-switch adaptor with 12 random nucleotides, each cDNA molecule received a tag. TCRdb fed the 5' RACE reads into MiXCR, producing one record per CDR3 protein. The repertoire holds about 2 million distinct CDR3 sequences, with about 49% as singletons. Germline-derived CDR1 and CDR2 are SGHTA and FQGNSA. V lost 2 bases and J 4 bases, leaving 17 bases between the germline ends. The CDR3 totals 16 residues. Whole-study findings and limits: Diversity figures derived from one million T cells were judged to underestimate the true value. There were more naive CD4+ cells and higher diversity in long-lived donors than in aged donors.

This clonotype has more than one count but fewer than ten. As yet, its antigen is unknown. The sequence came from a woman in her thirties or forties in good health. Sequencing input: blood. The chain combines TRBV7-2 with TRBJ2-5; D possibly corresponds to TRBD1 (7 bases). The CDR3 spells CASSLSAGGRGETQYF. CDR3 DNA sequence: TGTGCCAGCAGCTTATCTGCAGGGGGGCGCGGAGAGACCCAGTACTTC.